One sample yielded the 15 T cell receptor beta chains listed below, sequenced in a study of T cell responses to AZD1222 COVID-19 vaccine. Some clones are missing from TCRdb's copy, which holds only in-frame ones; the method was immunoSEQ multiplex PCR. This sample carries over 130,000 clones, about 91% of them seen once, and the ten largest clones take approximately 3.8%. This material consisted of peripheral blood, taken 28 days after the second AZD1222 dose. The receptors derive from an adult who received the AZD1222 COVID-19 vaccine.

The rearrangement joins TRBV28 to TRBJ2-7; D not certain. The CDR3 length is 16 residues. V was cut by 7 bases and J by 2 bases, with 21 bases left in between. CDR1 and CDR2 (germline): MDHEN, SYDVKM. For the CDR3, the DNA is TGTGCCAGCACCCTACTTGCAAGTCTTCCCCCCTACGAGCAGTACTTC. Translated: CASTLLASLPPYEQYF.

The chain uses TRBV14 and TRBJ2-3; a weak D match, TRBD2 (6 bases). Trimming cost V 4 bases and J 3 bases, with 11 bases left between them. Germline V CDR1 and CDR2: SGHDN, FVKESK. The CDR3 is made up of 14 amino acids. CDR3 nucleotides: TGTGCCAGCAGCCCGGCCCGGGAGACAGATACGCAGTATTTT. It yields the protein CASSPARETDTQYF.

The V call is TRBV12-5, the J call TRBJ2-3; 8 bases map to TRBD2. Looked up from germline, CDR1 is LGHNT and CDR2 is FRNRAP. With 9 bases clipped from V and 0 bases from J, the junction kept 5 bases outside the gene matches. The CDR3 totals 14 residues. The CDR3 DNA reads TGTGCTAGCCGATCTAGCGGGAGCACAGATACGCAGTATTTT. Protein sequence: CASRSSGSTDTQYF.

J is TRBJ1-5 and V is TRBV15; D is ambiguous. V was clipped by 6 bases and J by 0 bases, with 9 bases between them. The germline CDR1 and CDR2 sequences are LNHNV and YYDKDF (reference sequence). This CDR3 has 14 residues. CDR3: CATRVAGSNQPQHF. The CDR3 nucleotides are TGTGCCACCAGGGTTGCGGGTAGCAATCAGCCCCAGCATTTT.

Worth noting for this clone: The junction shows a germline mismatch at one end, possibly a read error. The CDR3 loop reads CAISELGRGNEKLFF. CDR3 nucleotides: TGTGCCATCAGTGAGTTGGGCAGGGGGAATGAAAAGCTGTTTTTT. The chain couples TRBV10-3 to TRBJ1-4; 7 nucleotides line up with TRBD1. The CDR3 extends over 15 amino acids. Germline CDR1 reads ENHRY; CDR2 reads SYGVKD.

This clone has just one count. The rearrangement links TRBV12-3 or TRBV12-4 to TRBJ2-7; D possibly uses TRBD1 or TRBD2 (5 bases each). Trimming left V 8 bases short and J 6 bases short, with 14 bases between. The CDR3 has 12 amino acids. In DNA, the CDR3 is TGTGCCAGCGGTCCGGGACCTCCCGAGCAGTACTTC. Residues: CASGPGPPEQYF.

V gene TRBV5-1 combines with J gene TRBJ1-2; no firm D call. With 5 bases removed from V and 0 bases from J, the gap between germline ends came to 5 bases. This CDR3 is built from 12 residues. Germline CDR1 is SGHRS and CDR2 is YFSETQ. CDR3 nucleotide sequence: TGCGCCAGCAGGGAGGCTAACTATGGCTACACCTTC. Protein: CASREANYGYTF.

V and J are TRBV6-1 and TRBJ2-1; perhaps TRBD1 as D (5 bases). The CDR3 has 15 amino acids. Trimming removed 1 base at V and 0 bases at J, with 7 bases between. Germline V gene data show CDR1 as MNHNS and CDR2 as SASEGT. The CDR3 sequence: CASSEDRSSYNEQFF. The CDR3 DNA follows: TGTGCCAGCAGTGAAGACAGGAGCTCCTACAATGAGCAGTTCTTC.

CDR3 nucleotides: TGTGCCAGCAGCCAAGCAGACAGGGGCACTGAAGCTTTCTTT. Translating it yields CASSQADRGTEAFF. The chain employs TRBV4-2 and TRBJ1-1; 8 bases line up with TRBD1. The CDR3 has 14 amino acids. V lost 1 base and J lost 4; bases outside the gene matches: 2. The V gene's germline CDR1 is LGHNA and CDR2 YNFKEQ.

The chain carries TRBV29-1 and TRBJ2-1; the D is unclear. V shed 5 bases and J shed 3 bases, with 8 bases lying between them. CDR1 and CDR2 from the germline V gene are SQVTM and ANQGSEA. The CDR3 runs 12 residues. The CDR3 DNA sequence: TGCAGCGTTCTGCCTCACTACAATGAGCAGTTCTTC. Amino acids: CSVLPHYNEQFF.

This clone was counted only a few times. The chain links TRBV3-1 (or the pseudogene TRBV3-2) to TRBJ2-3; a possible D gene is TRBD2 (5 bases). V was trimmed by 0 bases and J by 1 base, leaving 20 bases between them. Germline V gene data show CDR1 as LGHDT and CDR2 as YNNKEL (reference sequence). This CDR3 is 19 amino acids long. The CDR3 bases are TGTGCCAGCAGCCAAGAGAGTAGGAAGGGCGGGTGGGGCACAGATACGCAGTATTTT. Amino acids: CASSQESRKGGWGTDTQYF.

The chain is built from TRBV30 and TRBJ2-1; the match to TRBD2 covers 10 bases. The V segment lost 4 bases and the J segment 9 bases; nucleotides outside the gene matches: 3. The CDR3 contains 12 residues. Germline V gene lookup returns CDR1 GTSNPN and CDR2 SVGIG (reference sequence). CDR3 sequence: CAWKGLASEQFF. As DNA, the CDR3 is TGTGCCTGGAAGGGACTAGCGAGTGAGCAGTTCTTC.

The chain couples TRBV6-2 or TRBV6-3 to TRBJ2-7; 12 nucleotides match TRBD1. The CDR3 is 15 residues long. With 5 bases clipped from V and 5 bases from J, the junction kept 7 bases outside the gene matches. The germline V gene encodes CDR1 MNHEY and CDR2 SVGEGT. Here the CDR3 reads CASSHRDRGPHEQYF. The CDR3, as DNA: TGTGCCAGCAGTCACCGGGACAGGGGGCCCCACGAGCAGTACTTC.

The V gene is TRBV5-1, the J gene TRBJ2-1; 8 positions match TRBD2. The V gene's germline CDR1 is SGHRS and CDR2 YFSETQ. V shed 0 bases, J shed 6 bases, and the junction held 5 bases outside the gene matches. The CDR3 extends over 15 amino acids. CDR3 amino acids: CASSLVREGRNEQFF. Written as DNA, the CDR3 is TGCGCCAGCAGCTTGGTTCGGGAGGGCCGCAATGAGCAGTTCTTC. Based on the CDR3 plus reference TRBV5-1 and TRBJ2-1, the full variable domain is KAGVTQTPRYLIKTRGQQVTLSCSPISGHRSVSWYQQTPGQGLQFLFEYFSETQRNKGNFPGRFSGRQFSNSRSEMNVSTLELGDSALYLCASSLVREGRNEQFFGPGTRLTVL.

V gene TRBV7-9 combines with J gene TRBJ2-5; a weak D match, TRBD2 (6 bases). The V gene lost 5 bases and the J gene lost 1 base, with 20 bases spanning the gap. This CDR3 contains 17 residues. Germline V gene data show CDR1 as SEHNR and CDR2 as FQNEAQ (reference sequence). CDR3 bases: TGTGCCAGCAGCCCGCGGGACCTCCGGGCCCTCCAAGAGACCCAGTACTTC. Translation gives CASSPRDLRALQETQYF.